One T cell receptor (beta chain) is described in this entry. Antigen specificity is unknown. The sample is drawn from a study of graft-versus-host responses after intestinal transplantation. At the level of the study: Transplant recipients had multivisceral, liver-intestinal, or isolated intestinal grafts. Whole-study findings and limits: High graft-versus-host to host-versus-graft T cell clonal ratios marked allografts of patients with graft-donor macrochimerism.

The method was immunoSEQ multiplex PCR; TCRdb's version includes in-frame clones alone and lacks a portion of them. The sample holds 18,000 or so clones, approximately 95% seen once. This receptor was taken from a human patient who received an intestinal transplant, so some T cells may come from the graft donor. The material sequenced was PBMCs, taken 23 days after intestinal transplant.

The CDR3 is CASSPQDRYYEQYF. CDR3 in DNA: TGTGCCAGCAGTCCACAGGACAGGTACTACGAGCAGTACTTC. The chain employs TRBV6-1 and TRBJ2-7; 7 positions agree with TRBD1. The CDR3 runs 14 residues. J was trimmed by 3 bases and V by 5 bases; bases with no gene match: 7. Looked up from germline, CDR1 is MNHNS and CDR2 is SASEGT.